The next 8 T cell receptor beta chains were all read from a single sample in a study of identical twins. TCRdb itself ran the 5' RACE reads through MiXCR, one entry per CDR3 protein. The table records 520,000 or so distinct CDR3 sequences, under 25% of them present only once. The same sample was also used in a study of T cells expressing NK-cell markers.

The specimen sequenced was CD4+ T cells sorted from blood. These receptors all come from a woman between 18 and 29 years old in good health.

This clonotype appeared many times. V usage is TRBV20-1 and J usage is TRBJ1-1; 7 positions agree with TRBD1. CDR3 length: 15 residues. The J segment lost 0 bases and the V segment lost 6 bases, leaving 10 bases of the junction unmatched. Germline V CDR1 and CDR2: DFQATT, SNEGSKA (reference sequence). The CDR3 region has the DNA TGCAGTGCCCTCACAGGGGCGCGAATGAACACTGAAGCTTTCTTT. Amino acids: CSALTGARMNTEAFF.

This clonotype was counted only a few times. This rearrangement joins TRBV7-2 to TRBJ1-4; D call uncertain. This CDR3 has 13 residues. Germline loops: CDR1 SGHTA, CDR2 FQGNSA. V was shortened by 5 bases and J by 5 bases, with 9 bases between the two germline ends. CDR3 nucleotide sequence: TGTGCCAGCAGCGTACAGAGGAATGAAAAACTGTTTTTT. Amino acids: CASSVQRNEKLFF. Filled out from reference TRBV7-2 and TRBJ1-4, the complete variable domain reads GAGVSQSPSNKVTEKGKDVELRCDPISGHTALYWYRQSLGQGLEFLIYFQGNSAPDKSGLPSDRFSAERTGGSVSTLTIQRTQQEDSAVYLCASSVQRNEKLFFGSGTQLSVL.

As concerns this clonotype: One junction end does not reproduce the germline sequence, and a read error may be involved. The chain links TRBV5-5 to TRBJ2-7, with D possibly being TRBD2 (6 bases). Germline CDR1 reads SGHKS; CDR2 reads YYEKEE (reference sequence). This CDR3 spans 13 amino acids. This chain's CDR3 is CAISRGIFYEQYF. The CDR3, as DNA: TGTGCCATCAGCCGGGGGATCTTCTACGAGCAGTACTTC.

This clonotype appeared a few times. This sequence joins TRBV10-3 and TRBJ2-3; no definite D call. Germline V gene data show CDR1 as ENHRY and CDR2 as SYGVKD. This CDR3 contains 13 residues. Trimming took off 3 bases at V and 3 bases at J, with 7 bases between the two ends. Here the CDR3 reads CAISEVGTDTQYF. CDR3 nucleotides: TGTGCCATCAGTGAAGTGGGGACAGATACGCAGTATTTT.

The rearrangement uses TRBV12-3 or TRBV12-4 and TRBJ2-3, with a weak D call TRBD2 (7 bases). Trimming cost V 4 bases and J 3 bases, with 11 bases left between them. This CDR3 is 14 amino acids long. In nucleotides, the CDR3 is TGTGCCAGCAGTTGGGGGGGGCCTACAGATACGCAGTATTTT. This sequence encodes CASSWGGPTDTQYF.

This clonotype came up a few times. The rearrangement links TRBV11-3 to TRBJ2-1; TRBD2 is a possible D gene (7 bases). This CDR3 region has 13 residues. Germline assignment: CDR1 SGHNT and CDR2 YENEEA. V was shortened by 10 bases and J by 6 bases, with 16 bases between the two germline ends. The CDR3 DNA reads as TGTGCCACCGGGGGGCAGGGAGGCAATGAGCAGTTCTTC. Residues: CATGGQGGNEQFF.

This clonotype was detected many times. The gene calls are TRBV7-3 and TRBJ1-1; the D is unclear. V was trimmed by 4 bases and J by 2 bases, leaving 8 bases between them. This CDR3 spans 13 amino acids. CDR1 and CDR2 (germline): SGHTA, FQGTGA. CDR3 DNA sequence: TGTGCCAGCAGCTACGACGGTAACACTGAAGCTTTCTTT. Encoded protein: CASSYDGNTEAFF.

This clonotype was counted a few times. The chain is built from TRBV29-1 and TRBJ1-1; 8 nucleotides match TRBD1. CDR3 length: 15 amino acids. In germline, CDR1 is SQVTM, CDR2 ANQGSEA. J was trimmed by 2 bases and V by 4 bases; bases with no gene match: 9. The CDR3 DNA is TGCAGCGTTGCTTCCCGGACAGGGACTAACACTGAAGCTTTCTTT. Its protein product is CSVASRTGTNTEAFF.